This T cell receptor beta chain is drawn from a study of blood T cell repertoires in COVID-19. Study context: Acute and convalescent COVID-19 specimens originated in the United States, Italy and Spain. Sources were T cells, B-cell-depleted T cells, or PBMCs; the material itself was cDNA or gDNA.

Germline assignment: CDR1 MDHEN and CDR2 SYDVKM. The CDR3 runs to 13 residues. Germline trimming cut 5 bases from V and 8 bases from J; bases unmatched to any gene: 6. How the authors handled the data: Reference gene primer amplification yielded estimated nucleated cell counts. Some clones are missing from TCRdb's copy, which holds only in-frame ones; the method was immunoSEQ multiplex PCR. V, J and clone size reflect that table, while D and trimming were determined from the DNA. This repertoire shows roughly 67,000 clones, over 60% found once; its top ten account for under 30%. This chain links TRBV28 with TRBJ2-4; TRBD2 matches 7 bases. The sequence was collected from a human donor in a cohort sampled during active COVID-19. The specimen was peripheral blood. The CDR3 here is CASSRTGGYIQYF. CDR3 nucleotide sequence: TGTGCCAGCAGTAGGACGGGAGGATACATTCAGTACTTC.